Following are 25 T cell receptor beta chains from one sample sequenced in a study of shared clonotypes between healthy human individuals. Terminally differentiated effector memory CD45RA+ cells were left out of the naive CD8 fraction, which was CD45RO-negative and positively selected for CCR7. TCRdb keeps only in-frame clones here, not all; method: immunoSEQ multiplex PCR. The sample includes more than 550,000 clones, about 90% of them seen just once. The material sequenced was naive CD8+ T cells sorted from blood. The receptors derive from a man in his thirties or forties in good health.

The chain couples TRBV11-3 to TRBJ2-3, with D possibly TRBD1 on 6 matching bases. Germline V gene data show CDR1 as SGHNT and CDR2 as YENEEA. Trimming removed 2 bases at V and 5 bases at J, with 8 bases between. This CDR3 contains 13 residues. CDR3 coding DNA: TGTGCCAGCAGCTTAAGGGGGTTAGATACGCAGTATTTT. Translating it yields CASSLRGLDTQYF.

There are many counts of this clone. A junction end diverges from the germline sequence, so it may reflect a read error. Distinct nucleotide sequences in the sample also encode this CDR3. The chain combines TRBV7-7 with TRBJ2-7; 7 bases line up with TRBD2. Germline lookup yields CDR1 SSHAT and CDR2 FNYEAQ (reference sequence). This CDR3 has 15 amino acids. The CDR3 DNA reads TGTGCTAGCAGCTTAGAGGCGGGAGTAGGGTACGAGCAGTACTTC. Protein: CASSLEAGVGYEQYF. The entire variable domain, with the rest obtained from reference TRBV7-7 and TRBJ2-7, is as follows: GAGVSQSPRYKVTKRGQDVTLRCDPISSHATLYWYQQALGQGPEFLTYFNYEAQPDKSGLPSDRFSAERPEGSISTLTIQRTEQRDSAMYRCASSLEAGVGYEQYFGPGTRLTVT.

The chain joins TRBV27 to TRBJ1-2, with a weak D call TRBD1 (6 bases). V was clipped by 0 bases and J by 5 bases, with 13 bases between them. This CDR3 has 15 residues. Germline CDR1 is MNHEY and CDR2 is SMNVEV (reference sequence). CDR3: CASSLSGRGDYGYTF. As DNA, the CDR3 is TGTGCCAGCAGTTTATCTGGCAGGGGAGATTATGGCTACACCTTC.

The rearrangement links TRBV7-9 to TRBJ2-7; perhaps TRBD2 as D (6 bases). Trimming left V 5 bases short and J 7 bases short, with 21 bases between. This CDR3 contains 15 residues. Germline CDR1 and CDR2: SEHNR and FQNEAQ (reference sequence). The CDR3 DNA follows: TGTGCCAGCAGCCGTCAACAGGAGGGCTTCAGGGAGCAGTACTTC. Its translation is CASSRQQEGFREQYF.

In its sample, this clone was seen once. The rearrangement uses TRBV7-9 and TRBJ2-7; TRBD2 matches 8 bases. The CDR3 covers 13 residues. Germline-derived CDR1 and CDR2 are SEHNR and FQNEAQ (reference sequence). The V gene end was trimmed by 8 bases and the J gene end by 4 bases; junction bases not matched to a gene: 7. As DNA, the CDR3 is TGTGCCAGCGCCGTCTCTAGCGGGTACGAGCAGTACTTC. It specifies CASAVSSGYEQYF.

The chain combines TRBV13 with TRBJ2-7; 7 nucleotides line up with TRBD2. Germline V CDR1 and CDR2: PRHDT, FYEKMQ (reference sequence). The V gene end was trimmed by 0 bases and the J gene end by 2 bases; junction bases not matched to a gene: 7. The CDR3 spans 16 residues. CDR3 coding DNA: TGTGCCAGCAGCTTAGGGGGTAGCGGGCTCACCTACGAGCAGTACTTC. Its translation: CASSLGGSGLTYEQYF.

About this clone: The same CDR3 arises from other DNA sequences in this sample as well. V is TRBV18 and J is TRBJ2-7; 9 bases fit TRBD1. The length of the CDR3 is 14 residues. Looked up from germline, CDR1 is KGHSH and CDR2 is LQKENI. V was clipped by 3 bases and J by 2 bases; unmatched bases: 2. CDR3 amino acids: CASSPGQGTYEQYF. In DNA form, the CDR3 reads TGTGCCAGCTCACCTGGACAGGGGACCTACGAGCAGTACTTC.

V usage is TRBV28 and J usage is TRBJ2-3; D is possibly TRBD2 (6 bases). CDR3 length: 16 residues. Trimming removed 5 bases at V and 0 bases at J, with 15 bases between. Germline V CDR1 and CDR2: MDHEN, SYDVKM. CDR3 sequence (DNA): TGTGCCAGCAGTATCCAAACCGGGAGTAGCACAGATACGCAGTATTTT. The encoded protein is CASSIQTGSSTDTQYF.

This chain joins TRBV28 and TRBJ2-1; the D is unclear. V lost 3 bases to trimming and J lost 7 bases, with 7 bases between them. CDR1 and CDR2 from the germline V gene are MDHEN and SYDVKM. There are 12 residues in the CDR3. CDR3 in amino acids: CASSLPSNEQFF. The CDR3 DNA reads as TGTGCCAGCAGTTTGCCCTCGAATGAGCAGTTCTTC.

The chain carries TRBV19 and TRBJ1-2; D is undetermined. The germline V gene has CDR1 LNHDA and CDR2 SQIVND (reference sequence). V was cut by 1 base and J by 6 bases, with 9 bases left in between. This CDR3 is 13 amino acids long. CDR3 region: CASSIVLRDGYTF. The CDR3 DNA reads as TGTGCCAGTAGTATAGTCCTGCGGGATGGCTACACCTTC.

This sequence joins TRBV5-8 and TRBJ2-1; 9 positions match TRBD1. The CDR3 sequence is 16 residues long. Germline CDR1 is SGHTS and CDR2 is YDEGEE. Trimming at V came to 3 bases and at J to 10 bases, leaving 14 bases not matched to a gene. CDR3 sequence reads: CASSSGGTGRIDEQFF. CDR3 nucleotides: TGTGCCAGCAGCTCCGGGGGGACAGGGAGAATCGACGAGCAGTTCTTC. The variable domain in full, with the rest retrieved from reference TRBV5-8 and TRBJ2-1, is EAGVTQSPTHLIKTRGQQATLRCSPISGHTSVYWYQQALGLGLQFLLWYDEGEERNRGNFPPRFSGRQFPNYSSELNVNALELEDSALYLCASSSGGTGRIDEQFFGPGTRLTVL.

The V call is TRBV11-1, the J call TRBJ2-2; a weak D match, TRBD2 (6 bases). The ends were cut back, 7 bases at V and 4 bases at J, with 10 bases in the middle. The germline V gene encodes CDR1 SGHAT and CDR2 FQDESV (reference sequence). This CDR3 comprises 13 residues. CDR3 coding DNA: TGTGCCAGCACCAATAGCGGCACCGGGGAGCTGTTTTTT. This translates into CASTNSGTGELFF.

This clone has just a few counts. The CDR3 DNA reads as TGCAGCGTTGAAACGAACACTGAAGCTTTCTTT. Translation: CSVETNTEAFF. The V gene is TRBV29-1, the J gene TRBJ1-1; D is unclear. This CDR3 contains 11 residues. Germline CDR1 SQVTM, CDR2 ANQGSEA. Between the trimmed V and J ends, which lost 2 bases and 1 base, there was a span of 2 bases.

The chain employs TRBV28 and TRBJ2-7; D is ambiguous. The length of the CDR3 is 14 residues. V lost 6 bases to trimming and J lost 0 bases, with 12 bases between them. Germline lookup yields CDR1 MDHEN and CDR2 SYDVKM. The CDR3 DNA follows: TGTGCCAGCAGCGCTTTTAACCCCTCCTACGAGCAGTACTTC. Translating it yields CASSAFNPSYEQYF.

This clone was observed a single time. This chain uses TRBV28 with TRBJ1-3; weak D call: TRBD1 (6 bases). Germline V gives CDR1 MDHEN, CDR2 SYDVKM. This CDR3 is 18 amino acids long. V lost 1 base, J lost 1 base, and 17 bases lay in between. The chain's CDR3 is CASSLFDRGLYSGNTIYF. CDR3 sequence (DNA): TGTGCCAGCAGTTTATTTGACCGGGGGCTCTATTCTGGAAACACCATATATTTT.

The gene calls are TRBV2 and TRBJ1-5, with TRBD1 matching 7 bases. The CDR3 runs to 15 residues. Trimming cost V 4 bases and J 5 bases; bases outside gene matches: 8. Germline V gene data show CDR1 as SNHLY and CDR2 as FYNNEI. As DNA, the CDR3 is TGTGCCAGCAGTGTTACCGGGACAGATGATCAGCCCCAGCATTTT. This codes for CASSVTGTDDQPQHF.

The DNA of the CDR3 is TGTGCCAGCACACTACTAGCGGGAGAAGGGGAGACCCAGTACTTC. Protein sequence: CASTLLAGEGETQYF. The rearrangement joins TRBV7-8 to TRBJ2-5, with 11 bases that match TRBD2. CDR1 and CDR2 (germline): SGHVS, FQNEAQ. This CDR3 region has 15 residues. Unmatched junction bases numbered 9, after V lost 7 bases and J lost 5 bases.

The V gene is TRBV7-9, the J gene TRBJ2-7; TRBD1 matches 7 bases. Germline-derived CDR1 and CDR2 are SEHNR and FQNEAQ (reference sequence). The CDR3 length is 14 residues. With V trimmed by 5 bases and J by 2 bases, 6 bases remained unmatched. CDR3 sequence: CASSTTGSPYEQYF. In DNA form, the CDR3 reads TGTGCCAGCAGCACGACAGGGAGCCCCTACGAGCAGTACTTC.

The chain recombines TRBV6-1 with TRBJ2-3; D is tentatively TRBD1 or TRBD2 (6 bases each). Germline lookup yields CDR1 MNHNS and CDR2 SASEGT. CDR3 length: 16 amino acids. The V end lost 4 bases, the J end lost 6 bases, and 20 bases lay between the germline ends. The CDR3 sequence: CASSGTVRLVGDTQYF. The CDR3 DNA sequence: TGTGCCAGCAGTGGGACAGTCCGACTAGTTGGGGATACGCAGTATTTT.

V gene TRBV27 combines with J gene TRBJ1-2, with unresolved D. The CDR3 spans 11 residues. Trimming removed 11 bases from V and 8 bases from J, with 15 bases in between. Germline CDR1 and CDR2: MNHEY and SMNVEV (reference sequence). CDR3 in amino acids: CAVREGFGYTF. The CDR3 nucleotides are TGTGCCGTCCGTGAAGGCTTCGGCTACACCTTC.

The J gene is TRBJ2-2, the V gene TRBV10-1, with D uncertain. The CDR3 covers 15 residues. Trimming left V 4 bases short and J 4 bases short, with 13 bases between. Germline-derived CDR1 and CDR2 are WNHNN and SYGVQD (reference sequence). Here the CDR3 reads CASSAYQALTGELFF. Written as DNA, the CDR3 is TGCGCCAGCAGTGCCTACCAGGCACTCACCGGGGAGCTGTTTTTT.

This sequence joins TRBV5-1 and TRBJ2-3, with TRBD1 identical over 10 bases. The germline V gene encodes CDR1 SGHRS and CDR2 YFSETQ. The CDR3 is 16 amino acids. With 1 base clipped from V and 5 bases from J, the junction kept 7 bases outside the gene matches. This CDR3 is CASSLPDRGREDTQYF. The CDR3 DNA sequence: TGCGCCAGCAGCTTGCCCGACAGGGGGCGGGAAGATACGCAGTATTTT.

This sequence joins TRBV6-5 and TRBJ2-1; 8 nucleotides agree with TRBD2. From germline, CDR1 is MNHEY and CDR2 SVGAGI. Losses at the gene ends were 4 bases for V and 8 bases for J; bases not matched to a gene: 10. The CDR3 runs 15 residues. CDR3 DNA sequence: TGTGCCAGCAGTTTAACTAGCGGAAGCCCGGATGAGCAGTTCTTC. Residues: CASSLTSGSPDEQFF.

This chain connects TRBV9 to TRBJ2-7; the match to TRBD2 covers 7 bases. The CDR3 is 14 amino acids. Germline V CDR1 and CDR2: SGDLS, YYNGEE. Unmatched junction bases numbered 9, after V lost 5 bases and J lost 4 bases. CDR3 protein: CASSEFGGGYEQYF. For the CDR3, the DNA is TGTGCCAGCAGTGAGTTTGGGGGAGGGTACGAGCAGTACTTC. The full variable domain, completed using reference TRBV9 and TRBJ2-7, is DSGVTQTPKHLITATGQRVTLRCSPRSGDLSVYWYQQSLDQGLQFLIQYYNGEERAKGNILERFSAQQFPDLHSELNLSSLELGDSALYFCASSEFGGGYEQYFGPGTRLTVT.

The rearrangement joins TRBV7-9 to TRBJ2-4; TRBD1 matches at 11 bases. Germline V gene lookup returns CDR1 SEHNR and CDR2 FQNEAQ (reference sequence). This CDR3 region has 15 residues. Trimming at V came to 1 base and at J to 8 bases, leaving 4 bases not matched to a gene. CDR3 sequence: CASSLGPGQGDIQYF. CDR3 nucleotide sequence: TGTGCCAGCAGCTTAGGGCCGGGACAGGGGGACATTCAGTACTTC.